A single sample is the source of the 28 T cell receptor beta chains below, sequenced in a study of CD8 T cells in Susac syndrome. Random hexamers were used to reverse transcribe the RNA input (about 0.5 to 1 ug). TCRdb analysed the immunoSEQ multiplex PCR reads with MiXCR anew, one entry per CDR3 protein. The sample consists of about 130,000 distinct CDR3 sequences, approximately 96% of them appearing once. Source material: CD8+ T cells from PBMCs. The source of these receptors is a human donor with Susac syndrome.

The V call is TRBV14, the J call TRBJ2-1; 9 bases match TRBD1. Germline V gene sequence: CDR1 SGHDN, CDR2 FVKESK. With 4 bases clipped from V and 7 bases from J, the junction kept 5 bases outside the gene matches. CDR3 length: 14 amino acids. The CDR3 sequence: CASSPRQGGNEQFF. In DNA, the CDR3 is TGTGCCAGCAGCCCGCGACAGGGGGGGAATGAGCAGTTCTTC.

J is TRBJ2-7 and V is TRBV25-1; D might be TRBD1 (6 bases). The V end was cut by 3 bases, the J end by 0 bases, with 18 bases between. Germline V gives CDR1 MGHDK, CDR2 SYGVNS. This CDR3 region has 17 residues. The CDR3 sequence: CASSDTRGTLSSYEQYF. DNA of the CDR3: TGTGCCAGCAGTGACACAAGAGGGACACTGAGCTCCTACGAGCAGTACTTC.

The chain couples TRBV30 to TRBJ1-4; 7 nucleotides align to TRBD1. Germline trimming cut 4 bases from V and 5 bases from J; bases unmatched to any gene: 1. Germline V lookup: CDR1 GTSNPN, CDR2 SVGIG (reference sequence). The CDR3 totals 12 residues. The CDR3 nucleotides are TGTGCCTGGACAGGGGGAAATGAAAAACTGTTTTTT. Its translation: CAWTGGNEKLFF.

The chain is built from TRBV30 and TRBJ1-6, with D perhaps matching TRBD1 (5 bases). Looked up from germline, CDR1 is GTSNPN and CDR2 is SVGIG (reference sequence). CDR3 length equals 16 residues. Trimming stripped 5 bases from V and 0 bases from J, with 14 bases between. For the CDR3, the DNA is TGTGCCTGGTCCTGGGGCGCGAGCTCCTATAATTCACCCCTCCACTTT. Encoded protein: CAWSWGASSYNSPLHF. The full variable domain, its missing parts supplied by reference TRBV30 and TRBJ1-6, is SQTIHQWPATLVQPVGSPLSLECTVEGTSNPNLYWYRQAAGRGLQLLFYSVGIGQISSEVPQNLSASRPQDRQFILSSKKLLLSDSGFYLCAWSWGASSYNSPLHFGNGTRLTVT.

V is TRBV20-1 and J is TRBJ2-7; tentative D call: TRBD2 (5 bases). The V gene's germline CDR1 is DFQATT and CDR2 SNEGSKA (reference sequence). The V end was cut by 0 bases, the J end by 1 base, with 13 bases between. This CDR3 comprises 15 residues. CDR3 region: CSARDFPSRSYEQYF. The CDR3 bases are TGCAGTGCTAGAGATTTCCCTAGCCGATCCTACGAGCAGTACTTC.

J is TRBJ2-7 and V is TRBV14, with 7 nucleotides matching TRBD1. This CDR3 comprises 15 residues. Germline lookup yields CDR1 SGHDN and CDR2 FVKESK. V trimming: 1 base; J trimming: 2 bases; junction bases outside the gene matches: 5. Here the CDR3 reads CASSQGQGWTYEQYF. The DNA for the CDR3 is TGTGCCAGCAGCCAAGGACAGGGATGGACCTACGAGCAGTACTTC.

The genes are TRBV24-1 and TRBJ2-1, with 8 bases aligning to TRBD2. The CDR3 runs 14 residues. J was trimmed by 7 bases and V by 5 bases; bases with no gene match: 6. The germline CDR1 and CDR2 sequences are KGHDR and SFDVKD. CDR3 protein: CATSAGGRWNEQFF. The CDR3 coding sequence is TGTGCCACCAGTGCGGGCGGGAGGTGGAATGAGCAGTTCTTC.

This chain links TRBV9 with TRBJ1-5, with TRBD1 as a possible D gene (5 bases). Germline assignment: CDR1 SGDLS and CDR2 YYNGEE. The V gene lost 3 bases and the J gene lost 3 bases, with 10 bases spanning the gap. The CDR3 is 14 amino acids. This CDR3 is CASSDGGNNQPQHF. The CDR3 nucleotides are TGTGCCAGCAGCGACGGGGGGAACAATCAGCCCCAGCATTTT.

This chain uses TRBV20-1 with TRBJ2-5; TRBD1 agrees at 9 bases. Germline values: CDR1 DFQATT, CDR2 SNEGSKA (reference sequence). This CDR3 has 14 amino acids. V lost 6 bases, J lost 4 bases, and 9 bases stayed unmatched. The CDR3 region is CSATAGTGSETQYF. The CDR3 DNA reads TGCAGTGCCACCGCCGGGACAGGGTCAGAGACCCAGTACTTC.

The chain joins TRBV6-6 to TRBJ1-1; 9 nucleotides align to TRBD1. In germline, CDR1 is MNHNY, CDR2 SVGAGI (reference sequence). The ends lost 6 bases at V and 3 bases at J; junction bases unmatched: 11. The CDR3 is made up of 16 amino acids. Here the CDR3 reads CASRVGTGKGDTEAFF. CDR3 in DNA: TGTGCCAGCAGGGTAGGGACAGGGAAGGGAGACACTGAAGCTTTCTTT.

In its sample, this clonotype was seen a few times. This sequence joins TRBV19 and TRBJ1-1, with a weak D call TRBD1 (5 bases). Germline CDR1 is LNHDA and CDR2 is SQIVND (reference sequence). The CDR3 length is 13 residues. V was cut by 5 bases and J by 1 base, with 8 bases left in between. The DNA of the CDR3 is TGTGCCAGTAGTTCCGGGGGGAACACTGAAGCTTTCTTT. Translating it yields CASSSGGNTEAFF.

The CDR3 protein is CASSQVGTENVQYF. CDR3 coding DNA: TGTGCCAGCAGCCAAGTTGGGACGGAAAATGTGCAGTACTTC. The chain carries TRBV14 and TRBJ2-7; D tentatively fits TRBD1 or TRBD2 (5 bases each). The V and J ends lost 1 base and 9 bases respectively, with 16 bases between them. The germline V gene encodes CDR1 SGHDN and CDR2 FVKESK. CDR3 size: 14 residues.

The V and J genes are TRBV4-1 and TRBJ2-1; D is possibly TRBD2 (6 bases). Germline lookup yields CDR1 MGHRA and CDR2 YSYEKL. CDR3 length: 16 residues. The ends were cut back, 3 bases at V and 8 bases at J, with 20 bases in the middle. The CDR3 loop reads CASSQETRSGRDEQFF. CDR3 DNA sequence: TGCGCCAGCAGCCAGGAGACTAGGTCGGGTCGCGATGAGCAGTTCTTC.

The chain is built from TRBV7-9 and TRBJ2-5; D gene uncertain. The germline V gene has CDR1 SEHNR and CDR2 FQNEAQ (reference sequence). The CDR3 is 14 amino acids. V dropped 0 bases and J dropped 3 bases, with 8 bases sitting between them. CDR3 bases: TGTGCCAGCAGCTTAGCGGTGGGGAAAGAGACCCAGTACTTC. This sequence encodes CASSLAVGKETQYF.

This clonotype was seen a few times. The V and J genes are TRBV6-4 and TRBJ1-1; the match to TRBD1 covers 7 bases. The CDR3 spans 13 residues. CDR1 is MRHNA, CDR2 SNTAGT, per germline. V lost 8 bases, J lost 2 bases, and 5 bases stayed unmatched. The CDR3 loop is CASSDRANTEAFF. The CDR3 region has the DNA TGTGCCAGCTCAGACAGGGCCAACACTGAAGCTTTCTTT.

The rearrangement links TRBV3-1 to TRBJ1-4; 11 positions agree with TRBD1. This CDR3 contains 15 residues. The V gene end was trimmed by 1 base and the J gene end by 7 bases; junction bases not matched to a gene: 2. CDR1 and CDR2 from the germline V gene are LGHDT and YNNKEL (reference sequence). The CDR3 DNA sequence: TGTGCCAGCAGCCAAGGGACAGGGGGCGTTGAAAAACTGTTTTTT. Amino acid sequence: CASSQGTGGVEKLFF.

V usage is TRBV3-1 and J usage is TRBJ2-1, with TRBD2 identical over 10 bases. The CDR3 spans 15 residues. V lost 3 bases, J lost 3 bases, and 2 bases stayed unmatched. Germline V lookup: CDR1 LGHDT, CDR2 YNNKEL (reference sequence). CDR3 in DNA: TGTGCCAGCAGCCACACTAGCGGGAACTACAATGAGCAGTTCTTC. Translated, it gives CASSHTSGNYNEQFF.

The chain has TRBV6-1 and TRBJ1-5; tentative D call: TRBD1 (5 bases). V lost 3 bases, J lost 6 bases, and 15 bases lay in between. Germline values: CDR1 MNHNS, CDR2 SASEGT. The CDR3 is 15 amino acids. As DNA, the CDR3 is TGTGCCAGCAGTGATGTTCAGGGAGTAAGTCAGCCCCAGCATTTT. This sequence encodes CASSDVQGVSQPQHF.

CDR3 sequence reads: CASSYIRASEQFF. As DNA, the CDR3 is TGTGCCAGCAGTTACATTAGGGCATCCGAGCAGTTCTTC. This chain links TRBV6-5 with TRBJ2-1; D ambiguous. Germline CDR1 and CDR2: MNHEY and SVGAGI. The CDR3 sequence is 13 residues long. The germline V and J ends were trimmed by 2 bases and 10 bases, with 12 bases remaining between them.

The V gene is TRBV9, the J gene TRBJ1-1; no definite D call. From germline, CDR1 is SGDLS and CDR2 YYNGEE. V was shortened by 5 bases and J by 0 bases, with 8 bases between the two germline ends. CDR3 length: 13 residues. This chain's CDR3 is CASRAGMNTEAFF. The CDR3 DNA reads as TGTGCCAGCAGGGCGGGGATGAACACTGAAGCTTTCTTT.

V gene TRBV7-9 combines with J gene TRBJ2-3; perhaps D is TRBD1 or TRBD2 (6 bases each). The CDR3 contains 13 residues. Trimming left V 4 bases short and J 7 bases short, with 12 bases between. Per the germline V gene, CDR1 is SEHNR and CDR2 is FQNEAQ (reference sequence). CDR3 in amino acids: CASSSGDFNTQYF. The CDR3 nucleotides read TGTGCCAGCAGCTCAGGGGACTTTAATACGCAGTATTTT.

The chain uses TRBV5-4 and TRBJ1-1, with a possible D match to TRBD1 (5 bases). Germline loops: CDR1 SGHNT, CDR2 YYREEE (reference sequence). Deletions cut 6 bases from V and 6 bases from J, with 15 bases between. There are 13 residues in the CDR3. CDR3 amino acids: CASNYQGGAEAFF. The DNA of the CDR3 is TGTGCCAGCAACTACCAGGGAGGCGCTGAAGCTTTCTTT.

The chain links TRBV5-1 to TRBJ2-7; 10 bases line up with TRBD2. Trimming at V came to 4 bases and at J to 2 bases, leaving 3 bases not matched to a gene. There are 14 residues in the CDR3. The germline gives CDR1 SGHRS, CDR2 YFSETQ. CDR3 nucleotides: TGCGCCAGCAGCCTAGCGGGGGCGACCTACGAGCAGTACTTC. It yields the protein CASSLAGATYEQYF.

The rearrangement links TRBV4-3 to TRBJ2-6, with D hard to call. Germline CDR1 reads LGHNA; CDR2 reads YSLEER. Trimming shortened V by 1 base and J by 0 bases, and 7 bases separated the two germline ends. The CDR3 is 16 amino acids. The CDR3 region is CASSQGGDSGANVLTF. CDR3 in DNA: TGCGCCAGCAGCCAAGGTGGAGACTCTGGGGCCAACGTCCTGACTTTC.

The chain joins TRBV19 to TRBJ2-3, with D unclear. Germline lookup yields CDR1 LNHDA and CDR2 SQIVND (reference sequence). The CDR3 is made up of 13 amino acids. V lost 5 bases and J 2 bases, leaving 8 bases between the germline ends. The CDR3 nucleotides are TGTGCCAGTAGTTTGTGGGACACAGATACGCAGTATTTT. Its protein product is CASSLWDTDTQYF.

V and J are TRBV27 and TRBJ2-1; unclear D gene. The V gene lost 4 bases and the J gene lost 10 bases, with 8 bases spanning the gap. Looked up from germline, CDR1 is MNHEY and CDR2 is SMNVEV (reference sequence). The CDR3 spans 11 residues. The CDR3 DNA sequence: TGTGCCAGCAGTTCCCACCAAGAGCAGTTCTTC. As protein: CASSSHQEQFF.

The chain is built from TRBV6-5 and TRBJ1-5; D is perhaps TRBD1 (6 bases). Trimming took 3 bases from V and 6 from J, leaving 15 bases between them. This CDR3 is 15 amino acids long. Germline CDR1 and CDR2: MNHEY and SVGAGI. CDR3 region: CASSYSSGAGQPQHF. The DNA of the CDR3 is TGTGCCAGCAGTTATTCGTCAGGGGCCGGTCAGCCCCAGCATTTT.

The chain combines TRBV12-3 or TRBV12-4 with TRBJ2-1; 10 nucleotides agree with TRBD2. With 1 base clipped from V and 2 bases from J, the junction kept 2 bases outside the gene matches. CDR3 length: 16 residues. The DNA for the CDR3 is TGTGCCAGCAGTTTAGGGAGCGGGGGGGCCTACAATGAGCAGTTCTTC. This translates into CASSLGSGGAYNEQFF.